Listed below are T cell receptor beta chains from one sample, sequenced in a study of T-cell memory formation after mild COVID-19. TCRdb ran MiXCR on the 5' RACE reads and lists one entry per CDR3 protein. The top ten clones hold 9.5% to 15% of a sample with fewer than 500,000 distinct CDR3 sequences, around a quarter of them seen once. The material sequenced was PBMCs or a T cell subset sorted from them (not recorded which). The receptors were sampled from an adult woman who had mild COVID-19 (a few samples of this study predate the infection). Cell type and time point are not known. Both conserved end residues are part of each CDR3. The D gene is left open where the match is weak. Only part of the rows carry a size: once, few, many, or a class if the clone is expanded.

J gene	D gene	V gene	clone size	CDR3 protein	CDR3 DNA
TRBJ2-1	.	TRBV27	once	CASSLAAFNEQFF	TGTGCCAGCAGTTTAGCAGCATTTAATGAGCAGTTCTTC
TRBJ2-1	TRBD1	TRBV6-5	few	CASRTGTGSYNEQFF	TGTGCCAGCAGAACCGGGACAGGCTCCTACAATGAGCAGTTCTTC
TRBJ1-1	.	TRBV5-5	many	CASSRTVGTEAFF	TGTGCCAGCAGCAGGACAGTAGGGACTGAAGCTTTCTTT
TRBJ1-5	.	TRBV7-2	few	CASSSDLLVRQPQHF	TGTGCCAGCAGCTCGGACTTACTAGTACGTCAGCCCCAGCATTTT
TRBJ2-7	TRBD1	TRBV19	.	CARSVPGQGAYEQYF	TGTGCCAGGAGTGTTCCGGGACAGGGAGCCTACGAGCAGTACTTC
TRBJ2-5	.	TRBV20-1	.	CSARDLGQSETQYF	TGCAGTGCTAGAGACCTGGGGCAGTCGGAGACCCAGTACTTC
TRBJ2-1	TRBD2	TRBV29-1	few	CSVEGGNLLASSYNEQFF	TGCAGCGTTGAGGGAGGGAATTTACTAGCTTCATCCTACAATGAGCAGTTCTTC
TRBJ1-1	.	TRBV5-6	.	CASSTPGGPGAFF	TGTGCCAGCAGTACTCCGGGGGGCCCCGGGGCTTTCTTT
TRBJ1-2	.	TRBV12-3/TRBV12-4	.	CASSRTGATNYGYTF	TGTGCCAGCAGTCGCACCGGGGCGACTAACTATGGCTACACCTTC
TRBJ2-1	.	TRBV11-1	.	CASSPPFRGIDHEQFF	TGTGCCAGCAGTCCCCCTTTCCGGGGGATTGATCATGAGCAGTTCTTC
TRBJ2-2	TRBD1	TRBV20-1	few	CSASGDRNTGELFF	TGCAGTGCTAGCGGGGACAGAAACACCGGGGAGCTGTTTTTT
TRBJ1-1	.	TRBV7-8	few	CASSPTQNTEAFF	TGTGCCAGCAGCCCGACACAGAACACTGAAGCTTTCTTT
TRBJ2-1	TRBD2	TRBV5-6	.	CASSLRRTSSYNEQFF	TGTGCCAGCAGCTTGAGACGGACTAGCTCCTACAATGAGCAGTTCTTC
TRBJ2-3	TRBD1	TRBV6-5	few	CASSYVTGGTDTQYF	TGTGCCAGCAGTTACGTGACAGGGGGCACAGATACGCAGTATTTT
TRBJ1-1	.	TRBV27	few	CASSLTQVLTTEAFF	TGTGCCAGCAGTTTAACGCAGGTCCTGACCACTGAAGCTTTCTTT
TRBJ2-7	TRBD1	TRBV2	.	CASRPRGQGALHEQYF	TGTGCCAGCAGACCGAGGGGACAGGGGGCGTTGCACGAGCAGTACTTC
TRBJ2-3	.	TRBV9	many	CASSATDTQYF	TGTGCCAGCTCAGCCACAGATACGCAGTATTTT
TRBJ2-7	.	TRBV6-2/TRBV6-3	.	CASSYSGTPSYEQYF	TGTGCCAGCAGTTATTCCGGGACTCCCTCCTACGAGCAGTACTTC
TRBJ2-6	.	TRBV29-1	few	CSVDGISGANVLTF	TGCAGCGTTGATGGGATCTCTGGGGCCAACGTCCTGACTTTC
TRBJ2-2	.	TRBV5-1	.	CASSERVTGELFF	TGCGCCAGCAGTGAAAGGGTCACCGGGGAGCTGTTTTTT
TRBJ2-3	TRBD2	TRBV6-5	few	CASSPVRTSGGAQDTQYF	TGTGCCAGCAGTCCAGTCCGGACTAGCGGGGGGGCCCAAGATACGCAGTATTTT
TRBJ2-2	.	TRBV30	.	CAWTDAASLGGELFF	TGTGCCTGGACGGACGCGGCTAGCCTGGGCGGGGAGCTGTTTTTT
TRBJ2-2	TRBD1	TRBV5-5	.	CASVGQVHANTGELFF	TGTGCCAGCGTGGGACAGGTCCACGCGAACACCGGGGAGCTGTTTTTT
TRBJ1-2	.	TRBV10-3	.	CAISESVSLFNYGYTF	TGTGCCATCAGTGAGTCTGTCAGCCTTTTTAACTATGGCTACACCTTC
TRBJ2-1	.	TRBV10-3	.	CAISVSRFPKEDWNNEQFF	TGTGCCATCAGCGTTTCCAGGTTCCCAAAGGAGGACTGGAACAATGAGCAGTTCTTC
TRBJ2-5	.	TRBV7-2	.	CASTLIRGQETQYF	TGTGCCAGCACCCTTATCAGGGGCCAAGAGACCCAGTACTTC
TRBJ2-6	TRBD1	TRBV5-1	few	CASSSGTGGAGANVLTF	TGCGCCAGCAGCTCTGGGACAGGGGGCGCTGGGGCCAACGTCCTGACTTTC
TRBJ2-7	TRBD2	TRBV2	.	CASSDGLADEQYF	TGTGCCAGCAGCGATGGACTAGCGGACGAGCAGTACTTC
TRBJ1-2	.	TRBV20-1	few	CSARPPGGGSYGYTF	TGCAGTGCTAGACCACCGGGGGGGGGTAGCTATGGCTACACCTTC
TRBJ2-7	.	TRBV6-2/TRBV6-3	.	CASSYSSVRGRGEQYF	TGTGCCAGCAGTTACTCGTCTGTCAGGGGCAGAGGCGAGCAGTACTTC
TRBJ1-1	.	TRBV19	few	CASSSTGGAEAFF	TGTGCCAGTAGTTCGACAGGAGGGGCTGAAGCTTTCTTT
TRBJ2-1	TRBD2	TRBV4-1	.	CASSQEGGMNPNPFF	TGCGCCAGCAGCCAAGAGGGGGGGATGAATCCAAATCCGTTCTTC
TRBJ1-2	TRBD1	TRBV29-1	few	CSARVGQGSGYTF	TGCAGCGCTAGAGTGGGACAGGGAAGTGGCTACACCTTC
TRBJ1-1	.	TRBV3-1	.	CASSRSQGMNTEAFF	TGTGCCAGCAGCCGATCGCAGGGGATGAACACTGAAGCTTTCTTT
TRBJ1-5	.	TRBV30	few	CAWSEGRVSNQPQHF	TGTGCCTGGAGTGAGGGGAGGGTGAGCAATCAGCCCCAGCATTTT
TRBJ2-1	.	TRBV20-1	.	CSARDGEDISYEQFF	TGCAGTGCTAGAGATGGGGAGGACATTTCCTATGAGCAGTTCTTC
TRBJ2-7	.	TRBV4-2	.	CASSLRQNYEQYF	TGTGCCAGCAGCTTAAGACAAAACTACGAGCAGTACTTC